These T cell receptor beta chains were read from a single sample in a study of T cells in Graves' hyperthyroidism and ophthalmopathy. TCRdb redid the calling of the multiplex PCR reads with MiXCR, one entry per CDR3 protein. The table includes hundreds of thousands of distinct CDR3 sequences, roughly 16% detected once. The source material was blood. These receptors originate from a woman aged 40 to 50 with Graves' ophthalmopathy. Each CDR3 is given with its conserved first and last residue. A D gene is named only where the DNA matches it firmly. Only part of the rows carry a size: once, few, many, or a class if the clone is expanded.

abundance,v_gene,d_gene,j_gene,CDR3aa,CDR3nt
NA,TRBV19,NA,TRBJ2-3,CASSIFATSFYTDTQYF,TGTGCCAGTAGTATCTTCGCCACTAGCTTCTACACAGATACGCAGTATTTT
NA,TRBV7-6,NA,TRBJ2-2,CASSLSELTGELFF,TGTGCCAGCAGCTTAAGCGAGCTCACCGGGGAGCTGTTTTTT
NA,TRBV4-1,NA,TRBJ1-6,CASLGGGPLHF,TGCGCCAGCTTGGGCGGCGGCCCCCTCCACTTT
few,TRBV9,TRBD2,TRBJ2-5,CASSVEEAGGLRETQYF,TGTGCCAGCAGCGTAGAGGAAGCGGGGGGTTTACGAGAGACCCAGTACTTC
many,TRBV29-1,NA,TRBJ2-7,CSVEGMSGLSYEQYF,TGCAGCGTTGAAGGGATGTCAGGGCTCTCCTACGAGCAGTACTTC
many,TRBV10-3,NA,TRBJ1-5,CAISERTAVQPQHF,TGTGCCATCAGTGAAAGGACAGCCGTCCAGCCCCAGCATTTT
few,TRBV19,TRBD2,TRBJ2-7,CASNNGRESSYEQYF,TGTGCCAGTAACAATGGGAGGGAGAGCTCCTACGAGCAGTACTTC
many,TRBV6-1,NA,TRBJ2-7,CASRYGGQGKDEQYF,TGTGCCAGCAGATATGGGGGGCAGGGAAAGGACGAGCAGTACTTC
NA,TRBV4-1,TRBD2,TRBJ2-2,CASSQVGAGVNTGELFF,TGCGCCAGCAGCCAAGTTGGCGCGGGAGTCAACACCGGGGAGCTGTTTTTT
many,TRBV11-2,TRBD2,TRBJ2-1,CASSPLRASGGKSEQFF,TGTGCCAGCAGCCCTCTTAGAGCTAGCGGGGGGAAGAGTGAGCAGTTCTTC
many,TRBV20-1,TRBD1,TRBJ2-3,CSARASTDRSDTQYF,TGCAGTGCTAGAGCGAGCACGGACAGGTCGGATACGCAGTATTTT
NA,TRBV27,TRBD2,TRBJ2-1,CASSFVPPGGNEQFF,TGTGCCAGCAGTTTCGTGCCGCCGGGGGGCAATGAGCAGTTCTTC
NA,TRBV5-5,NA,TRBJ1-4,CASSFVSGGTNEKLFF,TGTGCCAGCAGCTTTGTTTCGGGGGGAACTAATGAAAAACTGTTTTTT
few,TRBV28,NA,TRBJ1-1,CASSLTGWGAFF,TGTGCCAGCAGTCTTACAGGGTGGGGAGCTTTCTTT
few,TRBV5-1,NA,TRBJ1-6,CASSLYPENSPLHF,TGCGCCAGCAGCTTGTATCCGGAAAATTCACCCCTCCACTTT
NA,TRBV6-1,TRBD1,TRBJ2-7,CASGYGTGPYEQYF,TGTGCCAGCGGGTACGGGACAGGACCATACGAGCAGTACTTC
few,TRBV30,NA,TRBJ2-5,CAWSVLLPSVRGWQETQYF,TGTGCCTGGAGTGTACTTTTACCTAGCGTGAGGGGCTGGCAAGAGACCCAGTACTTC
few,TRBV29-1,TRBD2,TRBJ2-1,CSVVVSGSNEQFF,TGCAGCGTTGTGGTTAGCGGGAGTAATGAGCAGTTCTTC
many,TRBV10-3,NA,TRBJ1-1,CAISEPANTEAFF,TGTGCCATCAGTGAGCCGGCGAACACTGAAGCTTTCTTT
few,TRBV15,NA,TRBJ1-1,CATSRDRTTEAFF,TGTGCCACCAGCAGAGATCGGACCACTGAAGCTTTCTTT
many,TRBV11-2,NA,TRBJ1-1,CASSFSGTVGNTEAFF,TGTGCCAGCAGCTTTTCGGGGACGGTGGGGAACACTGAAGCTTTCTTT
NA,TRBV5-4,NA,TRBJ2-7,CASSLSLAGEQYF,TGTGCCAGCAGCTTGTCGCTAGCTGGCGAGCAGTACTTC
many,TRBV27,TRBD2,TRBJ2-7,CASSSLAGGSYEQYF,TGTGCCAGCAGTTCTTTAGCGGGAGGGTCCTACGAGCAGTACTTC
NA,TRBV6-2/TRBV6-3,NA,TRBJ2-1,CASMGGDFDNEQFF,TGTGCCAGCATGGGCGGGGATTTCGACAATGAGCAGTTCTTC
NA,TRBV30,TRBD1,TRBJ2-7,CACTQGAVSSYEQYF,TGTGCCTGCACTCAGGGGGCCGTAAGCTCCTACGAGCAGTACTTC
many,TRBV12-3/TRBV12-4,NA,TRBJ1-2,CASSTRRNSGHGYGYTF,TGTGCCAGCAGCACACGAAGGAATAGTGGGCATGGCTATGGCTACACCTTC
NA,TRBV2,TRBD2,TRBJ2-1,CASSVAGENEQFF,TGTGCCAGCAGTGTAGCGGGAGAGAATGAGCAGTTCTTC
few,TRBV10-1,NA,TRBJ1-1,CASSEPDAKAFF,TGCGCCAGCAGTGAACCGGACGCAAAGGCTTTCTTT
few,TRBV28,TRBD1,TRBJ2-7,CASSRRTGDVGEQYF,TGTGCCAGCAGTCGTCGGACAGGGGACGTGGGCGAGCAGTACTTC
many,TRBV20-1,TRBD1,TRBJ1-3,CSALRLDRAAGNTIYF,TGCAGTGCCCTACGACTAGACAGGGCTGCTGGAAACACCATATATTTT
many,TRBV18,NA,TRBJ1-1,CASSPKTTELNTEAFF,TGTGCCAGCTCACCTAAAACGACAGAGCTGAACACTGAAGCTTTCTTT